Each of the 21 T cell receptor beta chains below was sequenced from the same sample in a study of a mutant IDH1 vaccine in newly diagnosed glioma. The antigens these receptors bind are not known. Time point meaning: week 47, end of study. A 20-mer mutant IDH1 peptide at 300 ug was injected subcutaneously with topical imiquimod. TCRdb's table, derived via immunoSEQ multiplex PCR, lists solely in-frame clones and lacks some. The sample holds some 50,000 clones, approximately 84% seen once. The source material was PBMCs, sampled from a glioma patient whose treatment included an IDH1 peptide vaccine. These receptors all come from a young woman with glioma. Some clones in this sample may be carry-over from other donors' samples.

The chain combines TRBV28 with TRBJ2-7; TRBD2 aligns across 9 bases. The germline V gene encodes CDR1 MDHEN and CDR2 SYDVKM. The length of the CDR3 is 16 residues. The J segment lost 5 bases and the V segment lost 4 bases, leaving 12 bases of the junction unmatched. CDR3 in amino acids: CASSSYLAGRGHEQYF. The DNA for the CDR3 is TGTGCCAGCAGTTCCTACCTAGCGGGAAGAGGCCACGAGCAGTACTTC.

V is TRBV5-1 and J is TRBJ2-7, with 7 bases matching TRBD1. V was clipped by 2 bases and J by 5 bases; unmatched bases: 1. This CDR3 contains 12 residues. Germline V gene data show CDR1 as SGHRS and CDR2 as YFSETQ. The CDR3 DNA sequence: TGCGCCAGCAGCTTAGGGGGCGACGAGCAGTACTTC. Encoded protein: CASSLGGDEQYF.

A single count supports this clone. J is TRBJ1-2 and V is TRBV4-1, with D perhaps TRBD1 (6 bases). Germline V gives CDR1 MGHRA, CDR2 YSYEKL. The CDR3 length is 15 residues. The ends were cut back, 0 bases at V and 8 bases at J, with 16 bases in the middle. The CDR3 protein is CASSQDVAGAGGYTF. In nucleotides, the CDR3 is TGCGCCAGCAGCCAAGACGTCGCGGGGGCGGGAGGCTACACCTTC.

The V and J genes are TRBV29-1 and TRBJ1-1; the D is unclear. Germline CDR1 reads SQVTM; CDR2 reads ANQGSEA. The CDR3 is made up of 13 amino acids. The V end lost 8 bases, the J end lost 4 bases, and 17 bases lay between the germline ends. The CDR3 bases are TGCAGCCCCCGCCCGGGCATCGGCACTGAAGCTTTCTTT. As protein: CSPRPGIGTEAFF.

This chain connects TRBV5-8 to TRBJ2-7; 8 nucleotides match TRBD2. The junction had 8 bases not matched to a gene; V was cut back by 3 bases and J by 3 bases. The V gene's germline CDR1 is SGHTS and CDR2 YDEGEE. The CDR3 covers 15 residues. Here the CDR3 DNA reads TGTGCCAGCAGCTCCTGGCCGGGACTAGACTACGAGCAGTACTTC. This gives the protein CASSSWPGLDYEQYF.

The V call is TRBV6-5, the J call TRBJ1-1; possible D gene TRBD1, 5 bases. CDR3 length: 14 amino acids. CDR1 is MNHEY, CDR2 SVGAGI, per germline. V lost 4 bases and J 1 base, leaving 10 bases between the germline ends. DNA of the CDR3: TGTGCCAGCAGTTCTTTACAGGAGAACACTGAAGCTTTCTTT. This sequence encodes CASSSLQENTEAFF.

This chain joins TRBV6-1 and TRBJ2-3; D remains unclear. Trimming pared 7 bases from V and 2 bases from J, leaving 13 bases between. Germline CDR1 reads MNHNS; CDR2 reads SASEGT. The CDR3 extends over 14 amino acids. Written as DNA, the CDR3 is TGTGCCAGCACGAGGTGGGGTAACACAGATACGCAGTATTTT. It specifies CASTRWGNTDTQYF.

The chain has TRBV30 and TRBJ1-3; D remains ambiguous. This CDR3 has 15 amino acids. Germline V gives CDR1 GTSNPN, CDR2 SVGIG (reference sequence). V was shortened by 4 bases and J by 0 bases, with 13 bases between the two germline ends. CDR3 sequence (DNA): TGTGCCTGGACTAGTGGACTGATCTCTGGAAACACCATATATTTT. Translation gives CAWTSGLISGNTIYF. The whole variable domain, remainder taken from reference TRBV30 and TRBJ1-3, is SQTIHQWPATLVQPVGSPLSLECTVEGTSNPNLYWYRQAAGRGLQLLFYSVGIGQISSEVPQNLSASRPQDRQFILSSKKLLLSDSGFYLCAWTSGLISGNTIYFGEGSWLTVV.

J is TRBJ1-1 and V is TRBV18; possibly TRBD1 for D (5 bases). V gave up 3 bases and J gave up 4 bases, with 9 bases separating them. The CDR3 length is 13 residues. The germline V gene has CDR1 KGHSH and CDR2 LQKENI. Here the CDR3 DNA reads TGTGCCAGCTCACCGGGGCCGTCCACTGAAGCTTTCTTT. Protein sequence: CASSPGPSTEAFF.

This chain connects TRBV29-1 to TRBJ2-1, with 11 bases identical to TRBD2. After removal of 8 bases from V and 9 bases from J, the junction contained 9 bases not matched to a gene. Germline-derived CDR1 and CDR2 are SQVTM and ANQGSEA. The CDR3 extends over 13 amino acids. CDR3 in amino acids: CSTEGLAGGEQFF. CDR3 nucleotide sequence: TGCAGCACTGAGGGGCTAGCGGGAGGTGAGCAGTTCTTC.

This chain connects TRBV13 to TRBJ1-2; the D gene is possibly TRBD1 (6 bases). Trimming stripped 5 bases from V and 7 bases from J, with 23 bases between. The CDR3 extends over 16 amino acids. Germline values: CDR1 PRHDT, CDR2 FYEKMQ (reference sequence). The DNA of the CDR3 is TGTGCCAGCAGCCTTAGAGGGGGGGGGCAAGTCGGTGGCTACACCTTC. It is translated as CASSLRGGGQVGGYTF.

V gene TRBV11-3 combines with J gene TRBJ2-7, with 7 positions matching TRBD1. From germline, CDR1 is SGHNT and CDR2 YENEEA. This CDR3 spans 13 amino acids. J gave up 3 bases and V 5 bases, and 4 bases lay outside the gene matches. As DNA, the CDR3 is TGTGCCAGCAGCCCGGGACAGTTCTACGAGCAGTACTTC. Amino acids: CASSPGQFYEQYF. Supplemented by reference TRBV11-3 and TRBJ2-7, the full variable domain reads EAGVVQSPRYKIIEKKQPVAFWCNPISGHNTLYWYLQNLGQGPELLIRYENEEAVDDSQLPKDRFSAERLKGVDSTLKIQPAELGDSAVYLCASSPGQFYEQYFGPGTRLTVT.

The gene calls are TRBV27 and TRBJ2-2; D not resolved. V was trimmed by 3 bases and J by 6 bases, leaving 17 bases between them. Germline V lookup: CDR1 MNHEY, CDR2 SMNVEV (reference sequence). This CDR3 region has 16 residues. CDR3: CASSLTYYRDPGELFF. The CDR3 region has the DNA TGTGCCAGCAGTTTGACGTACTACCGCGACCCCGGGGAGCTGTTTTTT.

The chain joins TRBV11-2 to TRBJ2-1, with D unresolved. CDR1 and CDR2 from the germline V gene are SGHAT and FQNNGV. The V end was cut by 5 bases, the J end by 7 bases, with 6 bases between. The CDR3 has 11 amino acids. CDR3 amino acids: CASSHQNEQFF. In DNA, the CDR3 is TGTGCCAGCAGCCATCAGAATGAGCAGTTCTTC. The entire variable domain, with the rest obtained from reference TRBV11-2 and TRBJ2-1, is as follows: EAGVAQSPRYKIIEKRQSVAFWCNPISGHATLYWYQQILGQGPKLLIQFQNNGVVDDSQLPKDRFSAERLKGVDSTLKIQPAKLEDSAVYLCASSHQNEQFFGPGTRLTVL.

The chain links TRBV4-1 to TRBJ2-7; D is uncertain. Per the germline V gene, CDR1 is MGHRA and CDR2 is YSYEKL. The CDR3 contains 15 residues. The germline V and J ends were trimmed by 6 bases and 6 bases, with 21 bases remaining between them. CDR3 loop: CASSPRITDRSEQYF. CDR3 sequence (DNA): TGCGCCAGCAGTCCAAGAATCACCGACCGAAGCGAGCAGTACTTC.

The J gene is TRBJ2-3, the V gene TRBV13; 13 positions agree with TRBD2. The germline V gene encodes CDR1 PRHDT and CDR2 FYEKMQ (reference sequence). CDR3 size: 17 residues. J was trimmed by 4 bases and V by 5 bases; bases with no gene match: 9. This CDR3 reads CASSTRLAGGRADTQYF. The CDR3 DNA reads as TGTGCCAGCAGCACAAGACTAGCGGGAGGTCGGGCAGATACGCAGTATTTT.

The rearrangement joins TRBV29-1 to TRBJ2-7; D may match TRBD1 or TRBD2 (5 bases each). The CDR3 spans 13 residues. CDR1 and CDR2 (germline): SQVTM, ANQGSEA. V was cut by 6 bases and J by 6 bases, with 18 bases left in between. CDR3: CSVGRAVGLEQYF. The CDR3 nucleotides read TGCAGCGTGGGCAGAGCGGTGGGGCTCGAGCAGTACTTC.

This clone showed up just once. The chain combines TRBV7-6 with TRBJ1-2, with D possibly being TRBD1 (6 bases). This CDR3 has 13 residues. Germline assignment: CDR1 SGHVS and CDR2 FNYEAQ. The V and J ends lost 4 bases and 7 bases respectively, with 13 bases between them. The CDR3 coding sequence is TGTGCCAGCAGCTCCGTGGGGGGCGCTGGCTACACCTTC. It encodes CASSSVGGAGYTF.

This clone was recorded only once. V usage is TRBV7-9 and J usage is TRBJ2-1, with TRBD1 matching over 7 bases. CDR1 and CDR2 from the germline V gene are SEHNR and FQNEAQ (reference sequence). V was pared by 1 base and J by 6 bases, with 0 bases of the junction left unmatched. The CDR3 totals 13 residues. Written as DNA, the CDR3 is TGTGCCAGCAGCTTAGACAGGGGCAATGAGCAGTTCTTC. It translates to CASSLDRGNEQFF. Variable domain in full (rest from reference TRBV7-9 and TRBJ2-1): DTGVSQNPRHKITKRGQNVTFRCDPISEHNRLYWYRQTLGQGPEFLTYFQNEAQLEKSRLLSDRFSAERPKGSFSTLEIQRTEQGDSAMYLCASSLDRGNEQFFGPGTRLTVL.

This chain's CDR3 is CASSQDRTRGETQYF. The CDR3 nucleotides are TGCGCCAGCAGCCAAGATCGGACTAGGGGAGAGACCCAGTACTTC. The chain has TRBV4-1 and TRBJ2-5; 7 bases agree with TRBD2. With V trimmed by 0 bases and J by 4 bases, 5 bases remained unmatched. The CDR3 runs to 15 residues. CDR1 and CDR2 from the germline V gene are MGHRA and YSYEKL.

The chain uses TRBV11-2 and TRBJ2-7, with D maybe TRBD1 (6 bases). This CDR3 is built from 16 residues. Between the trimmed V and J ends, which lost 1 base and 5 bases, there was a span of 18 bases. Germline lookup yields CDR1 SGHAT and CDR2 FQNNGV. The CDR3 nucleotides are TGTGCCAGCAGCTTAGTAGGGGGTGACACAACCGACGAGCAGTACTTC. This encodes CASSLVGGDTTDEQYF.